The 30 T cell receptor beta chains below were found in one sample sequenced in a study of early T cells in non-severe SARS-CoV-2 infection. TCRdb re-derived calls from the 5' RACE reads in MiXCR, one entry per CDR3 protein. The table lists over 50,000 distinct CDR3 sequences, 7.5% to 10% of them singletons. The sample was whole blood. These receptors were taken from an adult who was a healthcare worker with PCR-confirmed SARS-CoV-2 infection or an uninfected control (not recorded which).

The count of this clonotype is one. The V and J genes are TRBV6-6 and TRBJ2-1; 9 bases match TRBD1. The germline V gene encodes CDR1 MNHNY and CDR2 SVGAGI (reference sequence). This CDR3 has 16 amino acids. Losses at the gene ends were 3 bases for V and 0 bases for J; bases not matched to a gene: 3. CDR3 sequence reads: CASSYGTGSSYNEQFF. DNA of the CDR3: TGTGCCAGCAGTTATGGGACAGGGAGCTCCTACAATGAGCAGTTCTTC.

This clonotype was counted between two and nine times. The rearrangement joins TRBV21-1 to TRBJ1-1; TRBD1, as called in the table, went unchecked against the DNA. TRBV21-1 constitutes a pseudogene. The CDR3 consists of 15 residues. The CDR3 sequence: CASSNPDSLNTEAFF. The CDR3 region has the DNA TGTGCCAGCAGCAACCCTGACAGCCTGAACACTGAAGCTTTCTTT.

This clonotype was counted between two and nine times. The CDR3 here is CASSNREKTDSPLHF. CDR3 nucleotide sequence: TGTGCCAGCAGTAACAGGGAGAAAACCGATTCACCCCTCCACTTT. This chain connects TRBV12-3 or TRBV12-4 to TRBJ1-6; maybe TRBD1 (6 bases). Trimming removed 5 bases at V and 8 bases at J, with 16 bases between. CDR3 length: 15 amino acids.

This clonotype was found many times. The V gene is TRBV18, the J gene TRBJ2-2; D not resolved. This CDR3 spans 15 amino acids. The germline V and J ends were trimmed by 0 bases and 6 bases, with 11 bases remaining between them. In germline, CDR1 is KGHSH, CDR2 LQKENI. CDR3: CASSPPSLLAGELFF. CDR3 bases: TGTGCCAGCTCACCACCGTCCCTCCTCGCCGGGGAGCTGTTTTTT.

As DNA, the CDR3 is TGTGCCAGCAGTTCCGGACAGGGGGCGTCCTATAATTCACCCCTCCACTTT. The encoded protein is CASSSGQGASYNSPLHF. This chain joins TRBV6-2 or TRBV6-3 and TRBJ1-6; 11 bases map to TRBD1. In germline, CDR1 is MNHEY, CDR2 SVGEGT. There are 17 residues in the CDR3. Trimming cost V 4 bases and J 1 base; bases outside gene matches: 3.

The chain couples TRBV7-8 to TRBJ2-1, with 10 nucleotides matching TRBD1. Unmatched junction bases numbered 8, after V lost 5 bases and J lost 7 bases. CDR1 is SGHVS and CDR2 is FQNEAQ in the germline V gene. This CDR3 contains 15 residues. The CDR3 loop is CASSSGQGGMNEQFF. The CDR3 region has the DNA TGTGCCAGCAGCAGCGGACAGGGGGGAATGAATGAGCAGTTCTTC.

This chain uses TRBV6-5 with TRBJ2-5; TRBD2 agrees at 7 bases. V lost 0 bases to trimming and J lost 2 bases; unmatched junction nucleotides: 3. Germline V lookup: CDR1 MNHEY, CDR2 SVGAGI. CDR3 length equals 15 residues. DNA of the CDR3: TGTGCCAGCAGTTACTCATCCGGGGGGCAAGAGACCCAGTACTTC. Amino acid sequence: CASSYSSGGQETQYF.

This clonotype was counted at least ten times. The V gene is TRBV11-3, the J gene TRBJ1-2; no clear D. Trimming shortened V by 1 base and J by 8 bases, and 11 bases separated the two germline ends. The CDR3 has 13 amino acids. Germline V lookup: CDR1 SGHNT, CDR2 YENEEA. The CDR3 protein is CASSLGVCSGYTF. CDR3 in DNA: TGTGCCAGCAGCTTAGGAGTTTGTTCGGGCTACACCTTC. The full variable domain, its missing parts supplied by reference TRBV11-3 and TRBJ1-2, is EAGVVQSPRYKIIEKKQPVAFWCNPISGHNTLYWYLQNLGQGPELLIRYENEEAVDDSQLPKDRFSAERLKGVDSTLKIQPAELGDSAVYLCASSLGVCSGYTFGSGTRLTVV.

This chain joins TRBV6-5 and TRBJ2-3, with D perhaps matching TRBD2 (5 bases). The germline V gene has CDR1 MNHEY and CDR2 SVGAGI. Trimming shortened V by 7 bases and J by 0 bases, and 17 bases separated the two germline ends. There are 16 residues in the CDR3. The CDR3 nucleotides read TGTGCCAGCAAACGTGCCCGGGGAGTTAGCACAGATACGCAGTATTTT. This sequence encodes CASKRARGVSTDTQYF.

This clonotype was counted ten times or more. This chain uses TRBV12-3 or TRBV12-4 with TRBJ2-3; D is uncertain. The V gene lost 6 bases and the J gene lost 4 bases, with 20 bases spanning the gap. The CDR3 totals 16 residues. This chain's CDR3 is CASSPAQTGAADTQYF. The CDR3 nucleotides are TGTGCCAGCAGCCCAGCACAGACTGGCGCGGCAGATACGCAGTATTTT.

V and J are TRBV7-8 and TRBJ2-2; 10 bases match TRBD2. The V gene's germline CDR1 is SGHVS and CDR2 FQNEAQ. Trimming removed 5 bases from V and 4 bases from J; junction bases left unmatched: 10. The CDR3 runs to 17 residues. The CDR3 sequence is CASSPRTSGVSTGELFF. CDR3 bases: TGTGCCAGCAGCCCAAGGACTAGCGGCGTTAGCACCGGGGAGCTGTTTTTT.

The J gene is TRBJ2-3, the V gene TRBV6-2 or TRBV6-3; 10 bases fit TRBD1. V was pared by 5 bases and J by 2 bases, with 7 bases of the junction left unmatched. CDR3 size: 16 residues. CDR1 and CDR2 from the germline V gene are MNHEY and SVGEGT. The CDR3 here is CASSPRQGAFTDTQYF. As DNA, the CDR3 is TGTGCCAGCAGTCCCAGACAGGGGGCTTTCACAGATACGCAGTATTTT.

CDR3 in amino acids: CASSVELGYSTDTQYF. CDR3 coding DNA: TGTGCCAGCAGCGTAGAACTAGGCTATAGCACAGATACGCAGTATTTT. The chain links TRBV9 to TRBJ2-3, with a tentative D call TRBD2 (5 bases). V was cut by 0 bases and J by 0 bases, with 11 bases left in between. CDR1 is SGDLS, CDR2 YYNGEE, per germline. CDR3 size: 16 residues.

This clonotype was counted between two and nine times. Mismatch with germline at one junction end may stem from a read error. V gene TRBV11-2 combines with J gene TRBJ2-3; D possibly matches TRBD1 or TRBD2 (5 bases each). CDR1 SGHAT and CDR2 FQNNGV come from the germline V gene. This CDR3 has 14 amino acids. CDR3 coding DNA: TGTGTCAGCAGCCGGCCGGGGCTTGGAGATACGCAGTATTTT. This gives the protein CVSSRPGLGDTQYF.

Many counts were recorded for this clonotype. The chain joins TRBV2 to TRBJ1-4; 10 bases align to TRBD1. Germline lookup yields CDR1 SNHLY and CDR2 FYNNEI. The ends lost 6 bases at V and 12 bases at J; junction bases unmatched: 4. There are 12 residues in the CDR3. The CDR3 here is CASRGQGLELFF. The CDR3, as DNA: TGTGCCAGCAGGGGACAGGGGTTGGAACTGTTTTTT.

The genes are TRBV12-3 or TRBV12-4 and TRBJ2-5, with D possibly called TRBD1 or TRBD2 (5 bases each). The CDR3 has 15 amino acids. V lost 3 bases and J lost 2, with 13 bases in between. The CDR3 here is CASSLWGTGQETQYF. The CDR3 nucleotides are TGTGCCAGCAGTTTGTGGGGGACGGGGCAAGAGACCCAGTACTTC.

This clonotype was seen a few times. V gene TRBV9 combines with J gene TRBJ1-3; no firm D call. Trimming took off 3 bases at V and 2 bases at J, with 6 bases between the two ends. The CDR3 is 13 amino acids. Germline V gene sequence: CDR1 SGDLS, CDR2 YYNGEE. The CDR3 DNA reads TGTGCCAGCAGCGATGTGCCTGGAAACACCATATATTTT. Its protein product is CASSDVPGNTIYF.

This clonotype was picked up many times. As DNA, the CDR3 is TGTGCCAGCAGCCAGGGACCGAGTCATGGCTACACCTTC. As protein: CASSQGPSHGYTF. The gene calls are TRBV7-2 and TRBJ1-2; D might be TRBD1 (5 bases). The CDR3 length is 13 residues. Germline V gene sequence: CDR1 SGHTA, CDR2 FQGNSA. V shed 5 bases and J shed 6 bases, with 13 bases lying between them. The full variable domain, in which reference TRBV7-2 and TRBJ1-2 provide the parts outside the CDR3, is GAGVSQSPSNKVTEKGKDVELRCDPISGHTALYWYRQSLGQGLEFLIYFQGNSAPDKSGLPSDRFSAERTGGSVSTLTIQRTQQEDSAVYLCASSQGPSHGYTFGSGTRLTVV.

By its share, this clonotype is medium-sized. The rearrangement links TRBV10-3 to TRBJ2-6; 8 bases are shared with TRBD1. Germline lookup yields CDR1 ENHRY and CDR2 SYGVKD. This CDR3 has 15 amino acids. Trimming removed 5 bases from V and 3 bases from J; junction bases left unmatched: 3. Here the CDR3 DNA reads TGTGCCATCAGTCAGGGGGCTGGTGGGGCCAACGTCCTGACTTTC. Protein: CAISQGAGGANVLTF.

This clonotype was seen a few times. The genes are TRBV7-8 and TRBJ2-1, with D possibly matching TRBD1 (5 bases). This CDR3 contains 15 residues. Germline CDR1 SGHVS, CDR2 FQNEAQ. Trimming took 1 base from V and 3 from J, leaving 10 bases between them. CDR3 DNA sequence: TGTGCCAGCAGCTTAGTCCAGGGTAGCTACAATGAGCAGTTCTTC. Protein product: CASSLVQGSYNEQFF.

There are many counts of this clonotype. The chain employs TRBV20-1 and TRBJ1-1; TRBD1 is a possible D gene (6 bases). Germline V CDR1 and CDR2: DFQATT, SNEGSKA (reference sequence). The V gene lost 5 bases and the J gene lost 0 bases, with 13 bases spanning the gap. CDR3 length: 14 residues. The CDR3 DNA reads as TGCAGTGCTCGCTCAGGGGCCCTGAACACTGAAGCTTTCTTT. Its protein product is CSARSGALNTEAFF.

This clonotype was seen ten or more times. CDR3 DNA sequence: TGTGCCAGCAGCTGGGGAGGGGACCCTACTTACACTGAAGCTTTCTTT. Its protein is CASSWGGDPTYTEAFF. V and J are TRBV7-3 and TRBJ1-1; a possible D gene is TRBD1 (5 bases). Trimming removed 4 bases at V and 3 bases at J, with 18 bases between. The CDR3 consists of 16 residues. Per germline, CDR1 SGHTA and CDR2 FQGTGA.

This clonotype is judged medium-sized. This chain joins TRBV27 and TRBJ2-4; 8 bases are shared with TRBD1. Germline-derived CDR1 and CDR2 are MNHEY and SMNVEV (reference sequence). V lost 6 bases, J lost 9 bases, and 7 bases stayed unmatched. The CDR3 extends over 13 amino acids. The CDR3 DNA follows: TGTGCCAGCAGCCCTGGACAGGGACTCATTCAGTACTTC. Amino acid sequence: CASSPGQGLIQYF.

In its sample, this clonotype was seen many times. The J gene is TRBJ1-4, the V gene TRBV29-1; unclear D gene. Per the germline V gene, CDR1 is SQVTM and CDR2 is ANQGSEA. This CDR3 is built from 14 residues. The V and J ends lost 2 bases and 0 bases respectively, with 7 bases between them. The CDR3 nucleotides are TGCAGCGTTGAACTATCGACAACTAATGAAAAACTGTTTTTT. Residues: CSVELSTTNEKLFF.

This clonotype has at least ten counts. The chain recombines TRBV6-6 with TRBJ1-1, with no clear D. The ends were cut back, 4 bases at V and 6 bases at J, with 15 bases in the middle. Looked up from germline, CDR1 is MNHNY and CDR2 is SVGAGI (reference sequence). The CDR3 sequence is 14 residues long. CDR3 coding DNA: TGTGCCAGCAGTTTAGACGGACGGAGTTCTGAAGCTTTCTTT. Translating it yields CASSLDGRSSEAFF.

This clonotype was detected many times. The V call is TRBV20-1, the J call TRBJ2-1; tentative D call: TRBD2 (5 bases). The CDR3 loop spans 13 amino acids. The ends were cut back, 2 bases at V and 6 bases at J, with 11 bases in the middle. Germline values: CDR1 DFQATT, CDR2 SNEGSKA (reference sequence). The CDR3 sequence: CSARLASLNEQFF. The CDR3 DNA is TGCAGTGCTAGACTAGCATCACTCAATGAGCAGTTCTTC.

This clonotype was counted a few times. The rearrangement links TRBV2 to TRBJ1-1; D unresolved. V dropped 9 bases and J dropped 3 bases, with 8 bases sitting between them. Germline V lookup: CDR1 SNHLY, CDR2 FYNNEI. This CDR3 contains 11 residues. The CDR3 protein is CARRGYTEAFF. CDR3 in DNA: TGTGCCAGACGGGGATACACTGAAGCTTTCTTT.

This clonotype has just a few counts. V usage is TRBV18 and J usage is TRBJ2-1, with D possibly TRBD2 on 5 matching bases. The CDR3 covers 14 residues. From germline, CDR1 is KGHSH and CDR2 LQKENI. V was shortened by 0 bases and J by 9 bases, with 12 bases between the two germline ends. This CDR3 is CASSPPFGVGEQFF. DNA for the CDR3: TGTGCCAGCTCACCACCGTTCGGGGTGGGTGAGCAGTTCTTC.

This clonotype has a count of ten or more. CDR3 in DNA: TGTGCCAGCAGCAACTGGGAGACAGCTAGCACAGATACGCAGTATTTT. Protein: CASSNWETASTDTQYF. The chain joins TRBV7-6 to TRBJ2-3; D tentatively fits TRBD1 or TRBD2 (5 bases each). The CDR3 contains 16 residues. Per germline, CDR1 SGHVS and CDR2 FNYEAQ. The V gene lost 5 bases and the J gene lost 0 bases, with 15 bases spanning the gap.

This clonotype appeared many times. The chain employs TRBV29-1 and TRBJ1-1; no reliable D call. Trimming removed 4 bases at V and 4 bases at J, with 7 bases between. The length of the CDR3 is 11 residues. The germline V gene encodes CDR1 SQVTM and CDR2 ANQGSEA. CDR3: CSVVKVTEAFF. The CDR3 nucleotides read TGCAGCGTTGTTAAGGTCACTGAAGCTTTCTTT.